The 12 T cell receptor beta chains presented below share a single source sample, sequenced in a study of T cell repertoires in cytomegalovirus infection (dated by TCRdb to between 2017 and 2020). This sample was sequenced with an Illumina HiSeq 1500. The public reads were quality trimmed at Q25 with fastp and then assembled into clones with MiXCR by TCRdb, keeping productive beta chains. CDR3 protein sequences are deduplicated, and each keeps its most common genes and DNA. Across this sample there are about 140,000 distinct CDR3 sequences, with about 6.3% seen only once. The top ten constitute roughly 18% of the sample. The source material was PBMCs. The receptors shown here come from a human donor in good health (CMV status not recorded). Some clones in this sample may be carry-over from other donors' samples.

Ten or more counts support this clonotype. J is TRBJ2-7 and V is TRBV12-3 or TRBV12-4; D perhaps matches TRBD2 (5 bases). CDR3 length: 12 residues. V was trimmed by 6 bases and J by 3 bases, leaving 9 bases between them. The CDR3 reads CASRGDHYEQYF. CDR3 DNA sequence: TGTGCCAGCAGGGGAGACCACTACGAGCAGTACTTC.

This clonotype has a count of ten or more. The genes are TRBV28 and TRBJ1-2; D is unclear. This CDR3 is 12 amino acids long. Trimming took off 11 bases at V and 1 base at J, with 11 bases between the two ends. Germline CDR1 MDHEN, CDR2 SYDVKM. Here the CDR3 reads CAGQSYNYGYTF. CDR3 DNA sequence: TGTGCCGGGCAGTCTTATAACTATGGCTACACCTTC.

This clonotype was picked up a small number of times. V is TRBV5-5 and J is TRBJ1-4; D may be TRBD1 (6 bases). This CDR3 has 14 residues. Trimming left V 7 bases short and J 5 bases short, with 15 bases between. The V gene's germline CDR1 is SGHKS and CDR2 YYEKEE (reference sequence). CDR3 residues: CASAAGGGNEKLFF. In nucleotides, the CDR3 is TGTGCCAGCGCCGCCGGGGGCGGGAATGAAAAACTGTTTTTT.

This clonotype occurred many times. The chain is built from TRBV28 and TRBJ1-4; 11 bases map to TRBD1. Germline loops: CDR1 MDHEN, CDR2 SYDVKM. This CDR3 has 13 amino acids. Losses at the gene ends were 5 bases for V and 11 bases for J; bases not matched to a gene: 4. The CDR3 protein is CASSLRDRGKLFF. CDR3 nucleotides: TGTGCCAGCAGTCTCCGGGACAGGGGGAAACTGTTTTTT.

At least ten counts were recorded for this clonotype. This rearrangement joins TRBV12-3 or TRBV12-4 to TRBJ2-1; 14 bases fit TRBD2. The CDR3 runs to 17 residues. V gave up 6 bases and J gave up 3 bases; unmatched junction bases: 7. CDR3 residues: CASSTGLAGGLYNEQFF. The CDR3 DNA reads TGTGCCAGCAGCACAGGACTAGCGGGGGGTCTCTACAATGAGCAGTTCTTC.

The rearrangement links TRBV28 to TRBJ2-5; TRBD2 is a possible D gene (6 bases). V lost 2 bases and J lost 5, with 18 bases in between. Germline CDR1 reads MDHEN; CDR2 reads SYDVKM. The CDR3 length is 16 residues. The CDR3 coding sequence is TGTGCCAGCAGTTTAGGGAGGAGCTTCGCTGGGGAGACCCAGTACTTC. Translating it yields CASSLGRSFAGETQYF.

Remarks on this clonotype: A read error is likely, as this CDR3 ends without the conserved phenylalanine or tryptophan. The chain links TRBV29-1 to TRBJ2-2, with 7 bases matching TRBD1. The CDR3 loop spans 12 amino acids. Trimming cost V 7 bases and J 7 bases; bases outside gene matches: 6. Per the germline V gene, CDR1 is SQVTM and CDR2 is ANQGSEA. The CDR3 region is CSARQGIGELFS. DNA for the CDR3: TGCAGCGCCCGACAGGGAATCGGGGAGCTGTTTTCT.

This clonotype has ten or more counts. The V and J genes are TRBV20-1 and TRBJ2-7; D is perhaps TRBD1 or TRBD2 (6 bases each). V was trimmed by 2 bases and J by 2 bases, leaving 19 bases between them. The CDR3 has 16 residues. Per the germline V gene, CDR1 is DFQATT and CDR2 is SNEGSKA (reference sequence). Here the CDR3 DNA reads TGCAGTGCTAGACCCACCCCCGGGGGCGACCCCTACGAGCAGTACTTC. Protein: CSARPTPGGDPYEQYF.

This clonotype was found many times. The CDR3 DNA sequence: TGTGCCAGCAGACAGCGCCCTTATAGCAATCAGCCCCAGCATTTT. Translated, it gives CASRQRPYSNQPQHF. This chain joins TRBV2 and TRBJ1-5; the D is unclear. V was cut by 6 bases and J by 0 bases, with 12 bases left in between. Germline V gene sequence: CDR1 SNHLY, CDR2 FYNNEI. CDR3 length: 15 amino acids.

This clonotype showed up many times. The chain has TRBV20-1 and TRBJ1-2; TRBD1 might be the D (5 bases). Germline V lookup: CDR1 DFQATT, CDR2 SNEGSKA (reference sequence). This CDR3 contains 16 residues. V was cut by 1 base and J by 4 bases, with 19 bases left in between. The CDR3 here is CSARGERRTGLYGYTF. CDR3 coding DNA: TGCAGTGCTAGAGGCGAGCGAAGAACAGGCCTCTATGGCTACACCTTC.

This clonotype was counted at least ten times. V and J are TRBV7-2 and TRBJ1-1; D remains ambiguous. The CDR3 runs 16 residues. Trimming left V 1 base short and J 0 bases short, with 12 bases between. In germline, CDR1 is SGHTA, CDR2 FQGNSA. CDR3 loop: CASSLDNRALNTEAFF. For the CDR3, the DNA is TGTGCCAGCAGCTTAGACAACCGGGCCTTGAACACTGAAGCTTTCTTT.

This clonotype was found many times. The chain employs TRBV2 and TRBJ2-1; D is uncertain. The CDR3 runs 11 residues. Germline assignment: CDR1 SNHLY and CDR2 FYNNEI. Trimming removed 3 bases at V and 9 bases at J, with 6 bases between. CDR3 sequence: CASSDTLEQFF. The CDR3 region has the DNA TGTGCCAGCAGTGATACTCTTGAGCAGTTCTTC.